Following are 9 T cell receptor beta chains from one sample sequenced in a study of T cells in Graves' hyperthyroidism and ophthalmopathy. Amplification yielded TCR beta CDR3 regions, with RNA transcripts as the source. First-round RT-PCR of the TCR CDR3 relied on the HTBI primer set. Each CDR3 protein is one row after TCRdb ran MiXCR on the multiplex PCR reads. The sample records around 280,000 distinct CDR3 sequences, about an eighth being singletons. Sequenced material: blood. The receptors were sampled from a woman between 25 and 40 years old with Graves' hyperthyroidism that later progressed to Graves' ophthalmopathy.

In this sample, this clonotype turned up a few times. V is TRBV5-1 and J is TRBJ2-1; 9 nucleotides agree with TRBD2. The CDR3 sequence is 15 residues long. The germline CDR1 and CDR2 sequences are SGHRS and YFSETQ. The V gene end was trimmed by 4 bases and the J gene end by 1 base; junction bases not matched to a gene: 3. This chain's CDR3 is CASSRLAESYNEQFF. In DNA, the CDR3 is TGCGCCAGCAGCCGACTAGCGGAATCCTACAATGAGCAGTTCTTC. The variable domain in full, completed from reference TRBV5-1 and TRBJ2-1, reads KAGVTQTPRYLIKTRGQQVTLSCSPISGHRSVSWYQQTPGQGLQFLFEYFSETQRNKGNFPGRFSGRQFSNSRSEMNVSTLELGDSALYLCASSRLAESYNEQFFGPGTRLTVL.

This chain links TRBV10-1 with TRBJ2-2; 9 positions agree with TRBD2. V lost 5 bases and J lost 5; bases outside the gene matches: 12. This CDR3 is built from 17 residues. Germline V CDR1 and CDR2: WNHNN, SYGVQD (reference sequence). The DNA for the CDR3 is TGCGCCAGCAGTATGCTAGCGGGATTTAAACGGACCGGGGAGCTGTTTTTT. Encoded protein: CASSMLAGFKRTGELFF.

A note on this clonotype: The junction differs from germline at one of its ends, possibly a read error. The chain carries TRBV20-1 and TRBJ1-2, with D perhaps matching TRBD1 (6 bases). Germline values: CDR1 DFQATT, CDR2 SNEGSKA (reference sequence). This CDR3 region has 13 residues. CDR3 protein: CSARGGIKRGYTF. CDR3 sequence (DNA): TGCAGTGCCAGAGGGGGGATAAAGCGTGGCTACACCTTC.

The table lists this clonotype with many counts. The chain couples TRBV19 to TRBJ2-6; 9 bases map to TRBD1. The CDR3 has 16 residues. The V gene's germline CDR1 is LNHDA and CDR2 SQIVND (reference sequence). With 8 bases clipped from V and 0 bases from J, the junction kept 5 bases outside the gene matches. This CDR3 reads CASGRTGVSGANVLTF. The CDR3, as DNA: TGTGCCAGTGGTCGGACAGGGGTCTCTGGGGCCAACGTCCTGACTTTC. Full variable domain (missing parts from reference TRBV19 and TRBJ2-6): DGGITQSPKYLFRKEGQNVTLSCEQNLNHDAMYWYRQDPGQGLRLIYYSQIVNDFQKGDIAEGYSVSREKKESFPLTVTSAQKNPTAFYLCASGRTGVSGANVLTFGAGSRLTVL.

In its sample, this clonotype was seen many times. The J gene is TRBJ2-2, the V gene TRBV27; TRBD1 aligns across 7 bases. The trim removed 6 bases at V and 2 bases at J, leaving 6 bases unmatched. Germline V gives CDR1 MNHEY, CDR2 SMNVEV (reference sequence). The CDR3 has 15 residues. The CDR3 DNA reads TGTGCCAGCAGGCTGACAGGGACCAACACCGGGGAGCTGTTTTTT. The encoded protein is CASRLTGTNTGELFF.

This clonotype was observed at least ten times. The chain couples TRBV29-1 to TRBJ2-7, with 7 bases aligning to TRBD2. The CDR3 is made up of 12 amino acids. V was pared by 2 bases and J by 7 bases, with 5 bases of the junction left unmatched. Germline CDR1 SQVTM, CDR2 ANQGSEA. In DNA, the CDR3 is TGCAGCGTTGAAAGGGGAGGGAATGAGCAGTACTTC. Its protein is CSVERGGNEQYF.

There are many counts of this clonotype. The chain combines TRBV6-1 with TRBJ2-1, with 8 bases fitting TRBD2. In germline, CDR1 is MNHNS, CDR2 SASEGT. After removal of 5 bases from V and 4 bases from J, the junction contained 10 bases not matched to a gene. The CDR3 consists of 16 residues. CDR3 loop: CASSPWGAGEYNEQFF. The CDR3, as DNA: TGTGCCAGCAGTCCCTGGGGAGCGGGAGAGTACAATGAGCAGTTCTTC.

The chain couples TRBV20-1 to TRBJ2-1; D not resolved. V lost 0 bases and J 6 bases, leaving 15 bases between the germline ends. Germline assignment: CDR1 DFQATT and CDR2 SNEGSKA (reference sequence). This CDR3 has 15 residues. For the CDR3, the DNA is TGCAGTGCTAGAGAACCTTTTTCGAGATCCAATGAGCAGTTCTTC. Protein product: CSAREPFSRSNEQFF.

This clonotype was observed a handful of times. The chain carries TRBV7-9 and TRBJ1-2; D remains unclear. Germline V lookup: CDR1 SEHNR, CDR2 FQNEAQ (reference sequence). V was cut by 1 base and J by 1 base, with 28 bases left in between. The CDR3 loop spans 21 amino acids. The CDR3 sequence: CASSLVNVRADGPFVNYGYTF. The CDR3 bases are TGTGCCAGCAGCTTAGTTAATGTTCGTGCGGACGGCCCATTTGTTAACTATGGCTACACCTTC. Complete variable domain (other parts from reference TRBV7-9 and TRBJ1-2): DTGVSQNPRHKITKRGQNVTFRCDPISEHNRLYWYRQTLGQGPEFLTYFQNEAQLEKSRLLSDRFSAERPKGSFSTLEIQRTEQGDSAMYLCASSLVNVRADGPFVNYGYTFGSGTRLTVV.